A selection of T cell receptor beta chains follows, all from one sample in a study of response to subunit inactivated influenza vaccine. TCRdb independently ran MiXCR on the RT-PCR reads; one entry per CDR3 protein. The table includes roughly 700,000 distinct CDR3 sequences, 14% detected once. Sequencing used PBMCs from blood, obtained 14 days before vaccination. Receptors were obtained from a man in his fifties or sixties who received an inactivated influenza vaccine. Both conserved end residues are part of each CDR3. D genes are given only for firm matches. Expanded clones get a size class; other rows say once, few or many, or leave the size out.

d_gene: NA; v_gene: TRBV3-1; abundance: NA; j_gene: TRBJ1-6; len: 14; CDR3nt: TGTGCCAGCAGCCTGGCGGTAAAGAATTCACCCCTCCACTTT; CDR3aa: CASSLAVKNSPLHF
d_gene: NA; v_gene: TRBV24-1; abundance: few; j_gene: TRBJ1-2; len: 14; CDR3nt: TGTGCCACCCTCAGGACGGGACCCCTATATGGCTACACCTTC; CDR3aa: CATLRTGPLYGYTF
d_gene: TRBD2; v_gene: TRBV11-2; abundance: few; j_gene: TRBJ2-1; len: 14; CDR3nt: TGTGCCAGCAGCCGTGGGACTATTATTAATGAGCAGTTCTTC; CDR3aa: CASSRGTIINEQFF
d_gene: NA; v_gene: TRBV20-1; abundance: NA; j_gene: TRBJ2-5; len: 13; CDR3nt: TGCAGTGCTAGCCCCGGGGGGCGCGCGACCCAGTACTTC; CDR3aa: CSASPGGRATQYF
d_gene: TRBD1; v_gene: TRBV24-1; abundance: few; j_gene: TRBJ2-3; len: 17; CDR3nt: TGTGCCACCAGTGATACAACAGGGGCTATCCTCACAGATACGCAGTATTTT; CDR3aa: CATSDTTGAILTDTQYF
d_gene: NA; v_gene: TRBV5-1; abundance: many; j_gene: TRBJ2-3; len: 17; CDR3nt: TGCGCCAGCAGCCAAGCGCCACTAGCAGCAACACGAGATACGCAGTATTTT; CDR3aa: CASSQAPLAATRDTQYF
d_gene: NA; v_gene: TRBV10-1; abundance: NA; j_gene: TRBJ1-2; len: 13; CDR3nt: TGCGCCAGCAGTGACAGAAGGACCTATGGCTACACCTTC; CDR3aa: CASSDRRTYGYTF
d_gene: NA; v_gene: TRBV19; abundance: NA; j_gene: TRBJ1-5; len: 13; CDR3nt: TGTGCCAGTAGCCCGGACCTTAATCAGCCCCAGCATTTT; CDR3aa: CASSPDLNQPQHF
d_gene: NA; v_gene: TRBV9; abundance: NA; j_gene: TRBJ2-1; len: 16; CDR3nt: TGTGCCAGCAGCGTAACTGGAAGCGAAGCAGGGAATGAGCAGTTCTTC; CDR3aa: CASSVTGSEAGNEQFF
d_gene: TRBD2; v_gene: TRBV5-1; abundance: NA; j_gene: TRBJ2-7; len: 16; CDR3nt: TGCGCCAGCAGCACCCGGACTAGCGGGACGGGGGACGAGCAGTACTTC; CDR3aa: CASSTRTSGTGDEQYF
d_gene: NA; v_gene: TRBV5-1; abundance: NA; j_gene: TRBJ2-5; len: 15; CDR3nt: TGCGCCAGCAGCTTGGGGCGCGGGGGCACCGAGACCCAGTACTTC; CDR3aa: CASSLGRGGTETQYF
d_gene: NA; v_gene: TRBV18; abundance: many; j_gene: TRBJ2-7; len: 17; CDR3nt: TGTGCCAGCTCACCACCCCCCTGGGATAAAAGCTCCTACGAGCAGTACTTC; CDR3aa: CASSPPPWDKSSYEQYF
d_gene: NA; v_gene: TRBV12-3/TRBV12-4; abundance: few; j_gene: TRBJ2-3; len: 16; CDR3nt: TGTGCCAGCATTCCCGGAGGGCGGTCTCGGGCAGATACGCAGTATTTT; CDR3aa: CASIPGGRSRADTQYF
d_gene: TRBD2; v_gene: TRBV4-1; abundance: many; j_gene: TRBJ2-3; len: 17; CDR3nt: TGCGCCAGCAGCCAAGATCTCCTAGCGGGGGGCCAAGATACGCAGTATTTT; CDR3aa: CASSQDLLAGGQDTQYF
d_gene: TRBD1; v_gene: TRBV29-1; abundance: NA; j_gene: TRBJ1-5; len: 13; CDR3nt: TGCAGCGTTGCCAGGGGGCTTGACCAGCCCCAGCATTTT; CDR3aa: CSVARGLDQPQHF
d_gene: TRBD1; v_gene: TRBV20-1; abundance: few; j_gene: TRBJ2-1; len: 14; CDR3nt: TGCAGTGCTCCGGACAGGGATTACTACAATGAGCAGTTCTTC; CDR3aa: CSAPDRDYYNEQFF
d_gene: NA; v_gene: TRBV20-1; abundance: NA; j_gene: TRBJ2-1; len: 13; CDR3nt: TGCAGTGCCCCGGTCAGGGTTGGGAATGAGCAGTTCTTC; CDR3aa: CSAPVRVGNEQFF